These 12 T cell receptor beta chains were all obtained from the same sample, sequenced in a study of blood T cell repertoires in COVID-19 (dated by TCRdb to the early 2020s). Libraries were made using the immunoSEQ multiplex PCR assay. TCRdb holds this immuneACCESS table with in-frame rearrangements only. Some clones are missing; in checked studies, unresolved V genes explain under half, and the rest has no known cause. The sample yields some 340,000 clones; approximately 82% were counted once. The ten most abundant clones make up just under 3% of the sample. The sequencing input was peripheral blood. These receptors originate from a man younger than 40 with active or convalescent COVID-19.

The chain links TRBV5-4 to TRBJ2-2; the D gene is possibly TRBD1 (5 bases). The V and J ends lost 0 bases and 6 bases respectively, with 12 bases between them. This CDR3 contains 15 residues. Germline values: CDR1 SGHNT, CDR2 YYREEE (reference sequence). CDR3 in DNA: TGTGCCAGCAGCTTGGTCGACTCACAGGCCGGGGAGCTGTTTTTT. Translation gives CASSLVDSQAGELFF.

V usage is TRBV5-1 and J usage is TRBJ2-3; a weak D match, TRBD2 (5 bases). V was shortened by 4 bases and J by 4 bases, with 13 bases between the two germline ends. The CDR3 spans 14 residues. Germline V lookup: CDR1 SGHRS, CDR2 YFSETQ. CDR3 region: CASSPPLDSDTQYF. The CDR3 region has the DNA TGCGCCAGCAGCCCCCCGTTGGACTCAGATACGCAGTATTTT.

This clone appeared a few times. The chain is built from TRBV18 and TRBJ1-2; TRBD1 aligns across 10 bases. Germline V gene data show CDR1 as KGHSH and CDR2 as LQKENI. Trimming took 3 bases from V and 6 from J; bases not matched to a gene: 10. This CDR3 has 16 residues. In nucleotides, the CDR3 is TGTGCCAGCTCACCGAGAAGACAGGGGGCGCCTGATGGCTACACCTTC. It specifies CASSPRRQGAPDGYTF.

The V call is TRBV9, the J call TRBJ1-2, with 8 bases lining up with TRBD1. With V trimmed by 2 bases and J by 1 base, 10 bases remained unmatched. CDR3 length: 17 residues. Per the germline V gene, CDR1 is SGDLS and CDR2 is YYNGEE. The CDR3 DNA sequence: TGTGCCAGCAGCGTTACCTCCCGAGACAGGGGTAACTATGGCTACACCTTC. It codes for CASSVTSRDRGNYGYTF. Based on the CDR3 plus reference TRBV9 and TRBJ1-2, the full variable domain is DSGVTQTPKHLITATGQRVTLRCSPRSGDLSVYWYQQSLDQGLQFLIQYYNGEERAKGNILERFSAQQFPDLHSELNLSSLELGDSALYFCASSVTSRDRGNYGYTFGSGTRLTVV.

At least ten counts were recorded for this clone. The chain recombines TRBV29-1 with TRBJ2-3; D is possibly TRBD2 (5 bases). The CDR3 is made up of 13 amino acids. The V gene's germline CDR1 is SQVTM and CDR2 ANQGSEA. The V end was cut by 5 bases, the J end by 0 bases, with 9 bases between. In nucleotides, the CDR3 is TGCAGCGTTCAACGGGGAAGCACAGATACGCAGTATTTT. Its protein product is CSVQRGSTDTQYF.

The J gene is TRBJ2-7, the V gene TRBV7-3, with TRBD1 identical over 7 bases. With 2 bases clipped from V and 3 bases from J, the junction kept 7 bases outside the gene matches. This CDR3 spans 15 amino acids. CDR1 and CDR2 (germline): SGHTA, FQGTGA. In DNA, the CDR3 is TGTGCCAGCAGCTTAGGAAAGGGGGCCCACTACGAGCAGTACTTC. Protein product: CASSLGKGAHYEQYF.

The chain uses TRBV27 and TRBJ2-3; 8 bases agree with TRBD2. The CDR3 is 14 residues long. CDR1 is MNHEY and CDR2 is SMNVEV in the germline V gene (reference sequence). V shed 4 bases, J shed 4 bases, and the junction held 4 bases outside the gene matches. CDR3 region: CASSYGRGSDTQYF. In DNA, the CDR3 is TGTGCCAGCAGTTACGGGAGGGGATCAGATACGCAGTATTTT.

The CDR3 DNA sequence: TGCGCCAGCAGCTTGACGACAGCTAATGAAAAACTGTTTTTT. Residues: CASSLTTANEKLFF. V is TRBV5-1 and J is TRBJ1-4; a weak D match, TRBD1 (5 bases). Germline loops: CDR1 SGHRS, CDR2 YFSETQ. CDR3 length: 14 residues. V was cut by 1 base and J by 3 bases, with 7 bases left in between.

The chain carries TRBV28 and TRBJ2-4; D call uncertain. CDR1 and CDR2 from the germline V gene are MDHEN and SYDVKM. Trimming removed 6 bases from V and 3 bases from J, with 15 bases in between. The CDR3 runs to 15 residues. The CDR3 loop is CASSRQLNGKNIQYF. The CDR3 DNA is TGTGCCAGCAGCCGACAACTGAATGGCAAAAACATTCAGTACTTC.

The J gene is TRBJ1-5, the V gene TRBV15, with unresolved D. The CDR3 extends over 14 amino acids. Trimming took off 3 bases at V and 7 bases at J, with 13 bases between the two ends. Per germline, CDR1 LNHNV and CDR2 YYDKDF (reference sequence). CDR3 nucleotide sequence: TGTGCCACCAGCAGGCCCCAGAGGGAGCAGCCCCAGCATTTT. Translating it yields CATSRPQREQPQHF. The full variable domain, completed using reference TRBV15 and TRBJ1-5, is DAMVIQNPRYQVTQFGKPVTLSCSQTLNHNVMYWYQQKSSQAPKLLFHYYDKDFNNEADTPDNFQSRRPNTSFCFLDIRSPGLGDTAMYLCATSRPQREQPQHFGDGTRLSIL.

This sequence joins TRBV5-1 and TRBJ1-2; the match to TRBD1 covers 7 bases. With V trimmed by 0 bases and J by 7 bases, 9 bases remained unmatched. CDR3 size: 15 residues. From germline, CDR1 is SGHRS and CDR2 YFSETQ. CDR3 DNA sequence: TGCGCCAGCAGCTTGGAGGGACAGAGGCGGGGTGGCTACACCTTC. Protein: CASSLEGQRRGGYTF.

The V gene is TRBV4-3, the J gene TRBJ1-3; D might be TRBD1 (5 bases). CDR1 is LGHNA and CDR2 is YSLEER in the germline V gene. The V end was cut by 0 bases, the J end by 3 bases, with 12 bases between. This CDR3 has 16 residues. Written as DNA, the CDR3 is TGCGCCAGCAGCCAAGACCCGGGGGGTGGTGGAAACACCATATATTTT. As protein: CASSQDPGGGGNTIYF.